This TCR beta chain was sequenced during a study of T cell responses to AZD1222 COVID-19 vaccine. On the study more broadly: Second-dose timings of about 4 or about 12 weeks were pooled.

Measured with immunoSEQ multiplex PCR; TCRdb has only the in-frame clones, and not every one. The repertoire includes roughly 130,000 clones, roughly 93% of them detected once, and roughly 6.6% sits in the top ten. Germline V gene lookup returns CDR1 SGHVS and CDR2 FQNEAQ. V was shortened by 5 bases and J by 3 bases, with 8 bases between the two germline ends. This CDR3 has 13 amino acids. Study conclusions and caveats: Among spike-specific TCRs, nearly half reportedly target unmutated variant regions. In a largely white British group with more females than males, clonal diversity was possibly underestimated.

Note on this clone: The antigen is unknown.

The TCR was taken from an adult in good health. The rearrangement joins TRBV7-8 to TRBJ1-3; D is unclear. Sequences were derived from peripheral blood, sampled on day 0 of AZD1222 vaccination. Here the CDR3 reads CASSPSNGNTIYF. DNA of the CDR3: TGTGCCAGCAGCCCGTCGAATGGAAACACCATATATTTT. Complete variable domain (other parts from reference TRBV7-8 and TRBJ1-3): GAGVSQSPRYKVAKRGQDVALRCDPISGHVSLFWYQQALGQGPEFLTYFQNEAQLDKSGLPSDRFFAERPEGSVSTLKIQRTQQEDSAVYLCASSPSNGNTIYFGEGSWLTVV.